The present T cell receptor beta chain was sequenced within a study of post-analysis software for immune sequencing data. The TCR beta cDNA libraries contained unique molecular identifiers. TCRdb re-called the PCR reads with MiXCR, one entry per CDR3 protein. This sample carries hundreds of thousands of distinct CDR3 sequences, approximately 60% of them seen once, and the ten largest clones take about 11%. Overall study results and limits: TRBV5-6, TRBV5-1 and TRBV20-1 belonged to a set of about 5 TRBV segments that were more frequent in patients than controls. Compared with controls, patients showed significantly lower normalized Chao1 diversity.

The CDR3 has 13 residues. The junction had 7 bases not matched to a gene; V was cut back by 5 bases and J by 7 bases. CDR1 is DFQATT and CDR2 is SNEGSKA in the germline V gene (reference sequence). Remarks on this clonotype: The antigen is not known.

The receptor was derived from a girl aged 2 to 9 with multiple sclerosis. Sequencing input: blood. V and J are TRBV20-1 and TRBJ2-1, with 8 bases identical to TRBD2. CDR3: CSAGGLGGNEQFF. The CDR3, as DNA: TGCAGTGCTGGGGGACTAGGCGGGAATGAGCAGTTCTTC.